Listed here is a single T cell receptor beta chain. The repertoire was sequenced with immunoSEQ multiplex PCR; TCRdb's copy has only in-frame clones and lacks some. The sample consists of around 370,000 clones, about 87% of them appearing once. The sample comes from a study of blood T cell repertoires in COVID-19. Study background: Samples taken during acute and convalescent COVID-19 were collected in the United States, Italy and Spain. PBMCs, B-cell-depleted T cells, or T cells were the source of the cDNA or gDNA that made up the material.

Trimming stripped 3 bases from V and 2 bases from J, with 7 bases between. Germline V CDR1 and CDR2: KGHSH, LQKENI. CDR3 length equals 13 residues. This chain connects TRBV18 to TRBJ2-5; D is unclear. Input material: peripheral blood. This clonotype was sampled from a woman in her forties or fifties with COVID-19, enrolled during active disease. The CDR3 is CASSPAVQETQYF. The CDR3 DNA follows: TGTGCCAGCTCACCCGCGGTACAAGAGACCCAGTACTTC.